This entry is about one TCR beta chain. This receptor's antigen is unknown. Within one base of it there is no much larger clone, and no base qualities were kept. This sample was included in a study of regulatory T cells (dated 2018 in TCRdb). Background for the entire study: The study compared T-cell receptor beta repertoires of sorted regulatory, conventional CD4+ and CD8+ T cells between CD3G-deficient patients and healthy controls.

Summary of the overall study and its limitations: Hydrophobic residues at CDR3 positions 6 and 7 were enriched in conventional CD4+ T cells from CD3G-deficient patients, which suggests more self-reactive specificities. Patient repertoires showed restricted unique TRB V-J pairs and skewed V and J gene usage, most marked in regulatory T cells.

The multiplex PCR relied on 52 forward TRBV primers and 13 reverse TRBJ primers, and amplification bias was corrected through assay-based and computational methods. Within the immunoSEQ assay, multiplex PCR amplified rearranged TRB loci from genomic DNA. An Illumina HiSeq platform was used to sequence the TRB amplicons. The authors' pipeline ran thus. Custom algorithms error-filtered the raw sequences and aligned them to reference gene sequences, after which the immunoSEQ online tools were used for analysis. Productive and nonproductive TRB rearrangement frequencies were evaluated among both unique and total sequences. Hydrophobicity and amino acid composition of residues 6 and 7 within the TRB CDR3 were used to estimate the potential for self-reactivity. For group comparisons, t tests, Mann-Whitney tests or two-way ANOVA were performed in Prism software. The clones in this table, taken by TCRdb from immuneACCESS, are in-frame only. Not every clone is retained; where verified, under half of the shortfall comes from an unresolved V gene, and the cause of the rest is unknown. D and trimming come from the DNA, and the V and J calls and clone size come from that table. This sample comprises about 15,000 clones, 84% of them detected only once. About 8% of the sample rests with the top ten.

Trimming removed 6 bases from V and 7 bases from J, leaving 16 bases between the germline ends. CDR1 and CDR2 were assigned from the germline V gene as MNHNS and SASEGT. From cysteine to phenylalanine, the CDR3 is 14 amino acids long. Left in the record is the CDR3 DNA by itself, 42 bases read in frame from the first base. Evidence of autoimmunity was found in all CD3G-deficient patients, and more severe autoimmunity was observed in two of the patients. Patients ranged from 2 to 39 years of age at testing and had reduced naive and increased memory CD4+ and CD8+ T-cell proportions. CD4+ cells were FACS-sorted into CD25-high CD127-low regulatory T cells and CD25-low CD127-high conventional CD4+ T cells. About six individuals with CD3G deficiency were included in the patient group. Patient samples and clinical data came from an international physician network spanning the United States, Europe and Asia. Peripheral blood mononuclear cells were isolated by Ficoll density separation.

Input material: conventional CD4+ T cells sorted from blood. This chain joins TRBV6-1 to TRBJ1-3, with TRBD1 perhaps the D gene, on 6 matching bases. This receptor was obtained from a person younger than 45 with CD3G deficiency. The CDR3 loop reads CASSHRDRRNTIYF. Read as DNA, the sequence is TGTGCCAGCAGCCACAGGGATCGACGGAACACCATATATTTT.